Included here is one T cell receptor beta chain sequence, with context. Its specificity is not known. RNA, once extracted, was reverse transcribed into cDNA for use as the sequencing template. Produced via immunoSEQ multiplex PCR; TCRdb's table is partial and in-frame only. The table includes approximately 220,000 clones, around two fifths detected once. As for treatment: oral pan-JAK inhibitor, 5-10 mg twice daily. The data were taken from a study of CD8+ T cells in alopecia areata. Study results and caveats: Normal scalp showed lower clonality than lesional scalp, especially alopecia totalis/universalis. Any link of baseline CD8+ expansion to response, resting on one nonresponder, remains uncertain. Scalp sequencing also captures normal skin's resident alphabeta T cells.

The clonotype was recovered from a human donor with alopecia areata. Sample: CD4+ T cells sorted from blood, taken between weeks 30 and 35, from a patient treated with tofacitinib.

In DNA form, the CDR3 reads TGTGCTAGTGGTTTTACCGGCACAGGGTTGGGGAACACCGGGGAGCTGTTTTTT. Protein sequence: CASGFTGTGLGNTGELFF. The rearrangement links TRBV12-5 to TRBJ2-2; D is possibly TRBD1 (6 bases). The germline V gene has CDR1 LGHNT and CDR2 FRNRAP. The CDR3 has 18 residues. V gave up 3 bases and J gave up 1 base, with 18 bases separating them.